The clone carrying this TCR beta chain was counted once. Only in-frame clones appear in the TCRdb table, and some are missing; sequencing was by immunoSEQ multiplex PCR. This sample yields around 160,000 clones, of which 80% to 90% are seen a single time; approximately 10% belongs to the top ten. Germline CDR1 and CDR2: KGHSH and LQKENI. V was clipped by 3 bases and J by 5 bases; unmatched bases: 5. This CDR3 has 16 residues. The sample is drawn from a study of blood T cell repertoires in COVID-19. This chain connects TRBV18 to TRBJ2-2; 11 nucleotides line up with TRBD2. The sample comprised peripheral blood. The clonotype was recovered from a woman between 65 and 79 years old with COVID-19, enrolled during active disease. This CDR3 reads CASSPSLAGGTGELFF. In DNA form, the CDR3 reads TGTGCCAGCTCACCCAGCCTAGCGGGGGGAACCGGGGAGCTGTTTTTT.